These 28 T cell receptor beta chains came from one sample sequenced in a study of blood T cell repertoires in COVID-19. Only in-frame clones appear in the TCRdb table, and some are missing; sequencing was by immunoSEQ multiplex PCR. The sample has about 190,000 clones; 70% to 85% are singletons. Sequenced material: peripheral blood. The receptors were gathered from a man aged 45-65 years who had recovered from COVID-19.

The V call is TRBV9, the J call TRBJ2-7; possible D gene TRBD2, 6 bases. The V gene lost 0 bases and the J gene lost 2 bases, with 12 bases spanning the gap. CDR1 is SGDLS and CDR2 is YYNGEE in the germline V gene. This CDR3 comprises 15 residues. CDR3 amino acids: CASSVAGTQAYEQYF. As DNA, the CDR3 is TGTGCCAGCAGCGTAGCTGGGACTCAGGCCTACGAGCAGTACTTC.

The rearrangement links TRBV7-9 to TRBJ2-2, with TRBD1 matching over 8 bases. The CDR3 has 14 amino acids. With 2 bases clipped from V and 7 bases from J, the junction kept 3 bases outside the gene matches. The germline V gene has CDR1 SEHNR and CDR2 FQNEAQ (reference sequence). This chain's CDR3 is CASSLKQGVGELFF. The DNA of the CDR3 is TGTGCCAGCAGCTTAAAACAGGGGGTCGGGGAGCTGTTTTTT.

J is TRBJ1-4 and V is TRBV28, with TRBD1 matching 8 bases. Losses at the gene ends were 5 bases for V and 8 bases for J; bases not matched to a gene: 4. From germline, CDR1 is MDHEN and CDR2 SYDVKM. CDR3 length equals 13 residues. The CDR3 nucleotides read TGTGCCAGCAGTGGCCGGGACAGGGAAAAACTGTTTTTT. Protein product: CASSGRDREKLFF.

This clone has just a few counts. This sequence joins TRBV3-1 (or the pseudogene TRBV3-2) and TRBJ2-7, with a weak D call TRBD1 (6 bases). This CDR3 region has 13 residues. CDR1 and CDR2 (germline): LGHDT, YNNKEL (reference sequence). The V end was cut by 8 bases, the J end by 4 bases, with 15 bases between. CDR3 in amino acids: CASGPTGTYEQYF. CDR3 in DNA: TGTGCCAGCGGACCGACAGGTACTTACGAGCAGTACTTC.

CDR3 sequence reads: CASRPLAGESYNEQFF. The CDR3 nucleotides are TGTGCCAGCAGGCCACTAGCGGGAGAGTCCTACAATGAGCAGTTCTTC. V usage is TRBV28 and J usage is TRBJ2-1; the match to TRBD2 covers 11 bases. Germline CDR1 is MDHEN and CDR2 is SYDVKM. V was pared by 6 bases and J by 1 base, with 5 bases of the junction left unmatched. The CDR3 totals 16 residues.

This chain uses TRBV11-3 with TRBJ2-7, with D perhaps TRBD2 (5 bases). The CDR3 length is 15 residues. Looked up from germline, CDR1 is SGHNT and CDR2 is YENEEA. Trimming left V 2 bases short and J 0 bases short, with 11 bases between. The CDR3 is CASSLRGSSSYEQYF. CDR3 nucleotide sequence: TGTGCCAGCAGCTTAAGAGGGTCCAGCTCCTACGAGCAGTACTTC.

The sample holds one count of this clone. V and J are TRBV7-2 and TRBJ2-7, with 8 bases identical to TRBD2. Per the germline V gene, CDR1 is SGHTA and CDR2 is FQGNSA. The CDR3 is made up of 14 amino acids. The junction had 5 bases not matched to a gene; V was cut back by 5 bases and J by 2 bases. This CDR3 is CASSQGLAPYEQYF. The CDR3 DNA follows: TGTGCCAGCAGCCAAGGACTAGCACCCTACGAGCAGTACTTC.

V and J are TRBV19 and TRBJ2-2; TRBD1 agrees at 9 bases. From germline, CDR1 is LNHDA and CDR2 SQIVND (reference sequence). CDR3 size: 16 residues. Trimming cost V 5 bases and J 0 bases; bases outside gene matches: 4. The CDR3 region has the DNA TGTGCCAGTAGTCCCCGGGACAGGGCGAACACCGGGGAGCTGTTTTTT. Translating it yields CASSPRDRANTGELFF.

This chain uses TRBV4-2 with TRBJ1-1, with a tentative D call TRBD1 (5 bases). V gave up 4 bases and J gave up 4 bases, with 13 bases separating them. This CDR3 has 14 amino acids. Germline V gives CDR1 LGHNA, CDR2 YNFKEQ. In DNA form, the CDR3 reads TGTGCCAGCAGCCGCCTCAGGGATGGCACTGAAGCTTTCTTT. Translating gives CASSRLRDGTEAFF.

This chain connects TRBV7-3 to TRBJ2-3, with TRBD1 matching over 8 bases. Trimming cost V 5 bases and J 6 bases; bases outside gene matches: 4. This CDR3 spans 13 amino acids. Germline assignment: CDR1 SGHTA and CDR2 FQGTGA. CDR3 protein: CASSMDRADTQYF. CDR3 DNA sequence: TGTGCCAGCAGCATGGACAGGGCCGATACGCAGTATTTT.

The chain uses TRBV7-6 and TRBJ2-7, with 9 bases matching TRBD1. CDR1 is SGHVS and CDR2 is FNYEAQ in the germline V gene. The CDR3 consists of 11 residues. The V segment lost 5 bases and the J segment 13 bases; nucleotides outside the gene matches: 6. DNA for the CDR3: TGTGCCAGCAGCGCGTACAGGGGGCAATACTTC. Encoded protein: CASSAYRGQYF. The full variable domain, its missing parts supplied by reference TRBV7-6 and TRBJ2-7, is GAGVSQSPRYKVTKRGQDVALRCDPISGHVSLYWYRQALGQGPEFLTYFNYEAQQDKSGLPNDRFSAERPEGSISTLTIQRTEQRDSAMYRCASSAYRGQYFGPGTRLTVT.

This clone is a singleton in its sample. This sequence joins TRBV7-2 and TRBJ2-1, with 11 bases matching TRBD2. Germline values: CDR1 SGHTA, CDR2 FQGNSA. The V gene end was trimmed by 4 bases and the J gene end by 7 bases; junction bases not matched to a gene: 15. This CDR3 has 18 amino acids. The CDR3 region is CASSSYPTGLAGANEQFF. CDR3 coding DNA: TGTGCCAGCAGCTCCTACCCAACAGGACTAGCGGGCGCTAATGAGCAGTTCTTC.

V and J are TRBV28 and TRBJ1-4, with D possibly being TRBD1 (5 bases). Germline V CDR1 and CDR2: MDHEN, SYDVKM. The CDR3 length is 14 residues. V lost 6 bases and J lost 7, with 15 bases in between. The CDR3 DNA sequence: TGTGCCAGCAGGGGGCAGGCCTCGGGTGAAAAACTGTTTTTT. This codes for CASRGQASGEKLFF.

This clone was seen once. V usage is TRBV7-6 and J usage is TRBJ2-1; 8 positions match TRBD2. Germline lookup yields CDR1 SGHVS and CDR2 FNYEAQ. This CDR3 spans 16 amino acids. After removal of 3 bases from V and 1 base from J, the junction contained 5 bases not matched to a gene. The CDR3 nucleotides are TGTGCCAGCAGCTTCGAAGCGGGAGAATCCTACAATGAGCAGTTCTTC. This encodes CASSFEAGESYNEQFF.

The rearrangement uses TRBV29-1 and TRBJ2-1, with TRBD2 identical over 7 bases. This CDR3 contains 15 residues. The trim removed 3 bases at V and 4 bases at J, leaving 9 bases unmatched. CDR1 and CDR2 (germline): SQVTM, ANQGSEA. The CDR3: CSVDLLGGVYNEQFF. CDR3 in DNA: TGCAGCGTTGATCTATTGGGGGGGGTATACAATGAGCAGTTCTTC.

The V and J genes are TRBV2 and TRBJ2-5; 8 bases fit TRBD2. In germline, CDR1 is SNHLY, CDR2 FYNNEI. The CDR3 contains 16 residues. Losses at the gene ends were 6 bases for V and 3 bases for J; bases not matched to a gene: 12. The CDR3 reads CASSLSPAGVKETQYF. The CDR3 nucleotides read TGTGCCAGCAGCCTCAGCCCAGCGGGGGTTAAAGAGACCCAGTACTTC.

The chain combines TRBV18 with TRBJ1-1, with D possibly matching TRBD1 (6 bases). V gave up 3 bases and J gave up 10 bases, with 18 bases separating them. This CDR3 has 14 residues. CDR1 KGHSH and CDR2 LQKENI come from the germline V gene. The CDR3 region is CASSPVGGGSGAFF. For the CDR3, the DNA is TGTGCCAGCTCACCCGTGGGGGGGGGCTCGGGAGCTTTCTTT.

This clone was counted between two and nine times. The chain is built from TRBV3-1 (or the pseudogene TRBV3-2) and TRBJ2-1; 12 bases match TRBD2. V shed 5 bases and J 7 bases; nucleotides not matched to a gene: 12. The CDR3 totals 17 residues. Germline lookup yields CDR1 LGHDT and CDR2 YNNKEL (reference sequence). The CDR3 sequence is CASSYTILAGGRNEQFF. The CDR3 DNA follows: TGTGCCAGCAGCTACACCATTCTAGCGGGAGGGAGAAATGAGCAGTTCTTC.

This clone occurred once. This rearrangement joins TRBV5-6 to TRBJ1-2, with TRBD1 identical over 8 bases. The germline V gene encodes CDR1 SGHDT and CDR2 YYEEEE. This CDR3 has 15 residues. V trimming: 4 bases; J trimming: 5 bases; junction bases outside the gene matches: 10. DNA of the CDR3: TGTGCCAGCAGCCCGGAACAGGGGGGCAGGTATGGCTACACCTTC. The encoded protein is CASSPEQGGRYGYTF.

The V call is TRBV7-8, the J call TRBJ2-3, with 8 bases lining up with TRBD1. The CDR3 runs 15 residues. Germline CDR1 and CDR2: SGHVS and FQNEAQ. V lost 5 bases and J lost 4; bases outside the gene matches: 8. For the CDR3, the DNA is TGTGCCAGCAGCGTTCGACAGGGGAGGCCAGATACGCAGTATTTT. Amino acids: CASSVRQGRPDTQYF.

The V call is TRBV5-1, the J call TRBJ1-1; D possibly corresponds to TRBD1 (6 bases). The V gene lost 4 bases and the J gene lost 1 base, with 14 bases spanning the gap. This CDR3 comprises 15 residues. CDR1 SGHRS and CDR2 YFSETQ come from the germline V gene. This CDR3 reads CASSPTTGSNTEAFF. CDR3 coding DNA: TGCGCCAGCAGCCCCACGACAGGATCGAACACTGAAGCTTTCTTT. The entire variable domain, with the rest obtained from reference TRBV5-1 and TRBJ1-1, is as follows: KAGVTQTPRYLIKTRGQQVTLSCSPISGHRSVSWYQQTPGQGLQFLFEYFSETQRNKGNFPGRFSGRQFSNSRSEMNVSTLELGDSALYLCASSPTTGSNTEAFFGQGTRLTVV.

The V call is TRBV11-2, the J call TRBJ2-3; 8 nucleotides align to TRBD2. Trimming cost V 4 bases and J 6 bases; bases outside gene matches: 12. This CDR3 spans 16 amino acids. The germline gives CDR1 SGHAT, CDR2 FQNNGV. For the CDR3, the DNA is TGTGCCAGCAGCTCAGGGTTCGGGACTAGTAGGGATACGCAGTATTTT. The encoded protein is CASSSGFGTSRDTQYF.

The V gene is TRBV5-1, the J gene TRBJ2-7; 8 bases are a match to TRBD1. The CDR3 extends over 16 amino acids. The V segment lost 0 bases and the J segment 1 base; nucleotides outside the gene matches: 6. In germline, CDR1 is SGHRS, CDR2 YFSETQ. The CDR3 spells CASSLAGGIMSYEQYF. The CDR3 nucleotides are TGCGCCAGCAGCTTGGCAGGGGGCATCATGTCCTACGAGCAGTACTTC.

This clone turned up a few times. J is TRBJ1-1 and V is TRBV4-1; a weak D match, TRBD1 (5 bases). Deletions cut 3 bases from V and 12 bases from J, with 11 bases between. This CDR3 is built from 11 residues. The germline CDR1 and CDR2 sequences are MGHRA and YSYEKL. In nucleotides, the CDR3 is TGCGCCAGCAGCCACCCAGGGTGGACTTTCTTT. This codes for CASSHPGWTFF.

The rearrangement joins TRBV5-4 to TRBJ2-7; 10 bases match TRBD1. This CDR3 region has 15 residues. Germline trimming cut 5 bases from V and 3 bases from J; bases unmatched to any gene: 8. Looked up from germline, CDR1 is SGHNT and CDR2 is YYREEE (reference sequence). CDR3 DNA: TGTGCCAGCAGGGCCGCGGGACAGGGGAACTACGAGCAGTACTTC. Its translation is CASRAAGQGNYEQYF. The full variable domain, with the rest looked up from reference TRBV5-4 and TRBJ2-7, is ETGVTQSPTHLIKTRGQQVTLRCSSQSGHNTVSWYQQALGQGPQFIFQYYREEENGRGNFPPRFSGLQFPNYSSELNVNALELDDSALYLCASRAAGQGNYEQYFGPGTRLTVT.

V and J are TRBV19 and TRBJ2-1, with D possibly TRBD1 on 5 matching bases. Germline V lookup: CDR1 LNHDA, CDR2 SQIVND (reference sequence). V was cut by 4 bases and J by 6 bases, with 19 bases left in between. This CDR3 contains 16 residues. The CDR3 is CASSRSLVQGGNEQFF. Written as DNA, the CDR3 is TGTGCCAGTAGTAGATCGTTAGTCCAGGGCGGCAATGAGCAGTTCTTC.

With regard to this clone: At the DNA level, this CDR3 is encoded by other sequences in the same sample as well. The chain couples TRBV18 to TRBJ1-1; 7 bases agree with TRBD1. V trimming: 3 bases; J trimming: 1 base; junction bases outside the gene matches: 2. Germline V gene lookup returns CDR1 KGHSH and CDR2 LQKENI. This CDR3 region has 14 residues. The CDR3 region is CASSPRTGNTEAFF. CDR3 sequence (DNA): TGTGCCAGCTCACCTCGGACAGGGAACACTGAAGCTTTCTTT. The full variable domain, in which reference TRBV18 and TRBJ1-1 provide the parts outside the CDR3, is NAGVMQNPRHLVRRRGQEARLRCSPMKGHSHVYWYRQLPEEGLKFMVYLQKENIIDESGMPKERFSAEFPKEGPSILRIQQVVRGDSAAYFCASSPRTGNTEAFFGQGTRLTVV.

The rearrangement links TRBV7-3 to TRBJ2-5, with 9 bases fitting TRBD2. The CDR3 is 18 amino acids. V was pared by 4 bases and J by 5 bases, with 17 bases of the junction left unmatched. CDR1 and CDR2 from the germline V gene are SGHTA and FQGTGA. Here the CDR3 DNA reads TGTGCCAGCAGCTCGCGGATATCGGCGGGAGGGCCTCCGGAGACCCAGTACTTC. Amino acid sequence: CASSSRISAGGPPETQYF. Drawing the rest from reference TRBV7-3 and TRBJ2-5, the complete variable domain is GAGVSQTPSNKVTEKGKYVELRCDPISGHTALYWYRQSLGQGPEFLIYFQGTGAADDSGLPNDRFFAVRPEGSVSTLKIQRTERGDSAVYLCASSSRISAGGPPETQYFGPGTRLLVL.